This T cell receptor (beta chain) was retrieved from a study of blood T cell repertoires in COVID-19. For the study at large: The cDNA or gDNA used as material had been derived from T cells, B-cell-depleted T cells, or PBMCs.

This clone showed up just a few times. This table comes from immunoSEQ multiplex PCR, and its TCRdb copy is limited to in-frame clones, with some not included. The repertoire holds approximately 13,000 clones, with around 67% as singletons. The source is a boy aged 2-15 years with active or convalescent COVID-19. Sequenced input: peripheral blood.

The DNA of the CDR3 is TGTGCCAGCAGGCAATCAGGGGGCATCAATCAGCCCCAGCATTTT. Its translation is CASRQSGGINQPQHF. This chain joins TRBV6-5 and TRBJ1-5; 8 nucleotides match TRBD1. Trimming at V came to 6 bases and at J to 3 bases, leaving 7 bases not matched to a gene. CDR1 is MNHEY, CDR2 SVGAGI, per germline. The CDR3 consists of 15 residues.